This T cell receptor (beta chain) originates from a study of blood T cell repertoires in COVID-19. Looking at the study overall: COVID-19 samples, acute and convalescent, were from the United States, Italy and Spain. The analysed material was cDNA or gDNA that came from T cells, B-cell-depleted T cells, or PBMCs.

Original processing notes: The authors estimated nucleated cell counts from reference gene primer amplification. The assay was immunoSEQ multiplex PCR, and TCRdb's table has in-frame clones only and misses some. For V, J and clone size, that table is used; D and trimming come from the DNA. The table has roughly 95,000 clones, more than 75% seen once. In this sample, this clone turned up a few times. The CDR3 length is 13 residues. V was shortened by 0 bases and J by 8 bases, with 10 bases between the two germline ends. Germline values: CDR1 MNHEY, CDR2 SVGEGT. The chain links TRBV6-2 or TRBV6-3 to TRBJ1-2; D is unclear. Sequences were obtained from peripheral blood. This receptor was taken from a man older than 75 with acute or convalescent COVID-19. The CDR3 is CASSYSPGIGYTF. The CDR3 DNA reads TGTGCCAGCAGTTACTCCCCGGGGATCGGCTACACCTTC.